Listed here are 4 T cell receptor beta chains from one sample, sequenced in a study of neurological immune-mediated disorders. TCRdb fed the 5' RACE reads into MiXCR, producing one record per CDR3 protein. The sample holds roughly 100,000 distinct CDR3 sequences, roughly 10% seen once. The time point: longitudinal time-point 3. The sample consisted of PBMCs. All receptors derive from a female donor with HTLV-1-associated myelopathy (HAM/TSP).

Notes on this clonotype: This may come from a read error, since a much larger clone is one base off. J is TRBJ1-2 and V is TRBV5-5, with a tentative D call TRBD1 (6 bases). The CDR3 contains 16 residues. V lost 0 bases and J lost 2, with 14 bases in between. Per germline, CDR1 SGHKS and CDR2 YYEKEE (reference sequence). This CDR3 is CASSLATTGPNYGYTF. The DNA for the CDR3 is TGTGCCAGCAGCTTGGCGACGACAGGTCCGAACTATGGCTACACCTTC.

This clonotype was observed at least ten times. The genes are TRBV11-2 and TRBJ2-7; no reliable D call. The CDR3 is made up of 14 amino acids. Trimming removed 0 bases at V and 2 bases at J, with 8 bases between. The germline gives CDR1 SGHAT, CDR2 FQNNGV. The CDR3 DNA sequence: TGTGCCAGCAGCTTAGAGCGTCTAGCCTACGAGCAGTACTTC. This translates into CASSLERLAYEQYF. The full variable domain, with the rest looked up from reference TRBV11-2 and TRBJ2-7, is EAGVAQSPRYKIIEKRQSVAFWCNPISGHATLYWYQQILGQGPKLLIQFQNNGVVDDSQLPKDRFSAERLKGVDSTLKIQPAKLEDSAVYLCASSLERLAYEQYFGPGTRLTVT.

This chain joins TRBV12-3 or TRBV12-4 and TRBJ2-7; TRBD2 matches at 14 bases. V shed 6 bases, J shed 5 bases, and the junction held 9 bases outside the gene matches. CDR3 length equals 16 residues. The CDR3 here is CASSSFPGLAGDEQYF. The CDR3 DNA reads as TGTGCCAGCAGCTCATTCCCGGGACTAGCGGGGGACGAGCAGTACTTC.

Concerning this clonotype itself: This may arise from a read error, as a much more abundant clone is one base away. The gene calls are TRBV5-6 and TRBJ2-7; tentatively, D is TRBD1 or TRBD2 (5 bases each). Looked up from germline, CDR1 is SGHDT and CDR2 is YYEEEE. The length of the CDR3 is 15 residues. CDR3 DNA: TGTGCCAGCAGCTTGCGGGGCAGGGCCCGGGACGAGCGGTACTTC. Translation: CASSLRGRARDERYF.